This T cell receptor (beta chain) was retrieved from a study of breast tumors, draining lymph nodes, adjacent tissues. This clonotype came up many times. Its specificity is not known. Deletions cut 1 base from V and 1 base from J, with 4 bases between. The CDR3 consists of 14 residues. Per germline, CDR1 LNHNV and CDR2 YYDKDF (reference sequence). TCRdb reprocessed the multiplex PCR reads with MiXCR, giving one entry per CDR3 protein. The sample contains approximately 250,000 distinct CDR3 sequences, under 40% of which appear only once. Breast cancer patients provided tissue from their axillary draining lymph nodes. General study findings and limits: Tumors had less TCR diversity than lymph nodes, more than nontumor tissue. Most tumor T cells seemingly derive from lymph node, then expand in tumor. The lymph node origin of tumor T cells was framed as consistent with a hypothesis, not demonstrated. Luminal-like breast cancer showed significantly higher tumor–nontumor repertoire similarity than basal-like.

The rearrangement joins TRBV15 to TRBJ2-2, with D hard to call. Sequencing input: axillary lymph node tissue. This sequence originates from a female donor with breast cancer. Some clones in this sample may be carry-over from other donors' samples. CDR3 residues: CATSRVRNTGELFF. CDR3 bases: TGTGCCACCAGCAGAGTCAGGAACACCGGGGAGCTGTTTTTT.